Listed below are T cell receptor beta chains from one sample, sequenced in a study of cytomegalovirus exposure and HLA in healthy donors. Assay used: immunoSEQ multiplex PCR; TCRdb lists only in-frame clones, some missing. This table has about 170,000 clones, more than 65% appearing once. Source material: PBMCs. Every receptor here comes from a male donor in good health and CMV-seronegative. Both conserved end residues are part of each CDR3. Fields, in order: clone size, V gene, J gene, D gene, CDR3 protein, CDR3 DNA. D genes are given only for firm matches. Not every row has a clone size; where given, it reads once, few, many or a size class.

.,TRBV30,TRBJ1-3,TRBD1,CAWSGTGAGNTIYF,TGTGCCTGGAGCGGAACAGGGGCCGGAAACACCATATATTTT
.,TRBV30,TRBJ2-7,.,CAWTGQFTYEQYF,TGTGCCTGGACTGGACAGTTTACCTACGAGCAGTACTTC
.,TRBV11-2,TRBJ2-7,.,CASSLKDIFLLGEQYF,TGTGCCAGCAGCCTCAAGGACATCTTCCTCCTAGGCGAGCAGTACTTC
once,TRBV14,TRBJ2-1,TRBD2,CASSLERGSYNEQFF,TGTGCCAGCAGCCTGGAGCGGGGCTCCTACAATGAGCAGTTCTTC
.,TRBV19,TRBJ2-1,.,CASISTRRDSYNEQFF,TGTGCCAGTATCTCGACCAGGCGCGACTCCTACAATGAGCAGTTCTTC
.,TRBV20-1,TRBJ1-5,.,CSAGSQPQHF,TGCAGTGCTGGGAGTCAGCCCCAGCATTTT
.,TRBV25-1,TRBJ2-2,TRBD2,CASRGWTSGGGTGELFF,TGTGCCAGCAGGGGATGGACTAGCGGAGGGGGTACCGGGGAGCTGTTTTTT
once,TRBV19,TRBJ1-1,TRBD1,CASSNTGVTEAFF,TGTGCCAGTAGTAACACAGGGGTCACTGAAGCTTTCTTT
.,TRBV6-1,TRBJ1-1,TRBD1,CASTPTGGAEAFF,TGTGCCAGCACCCCAACAGGGGGGGCTGAAGCTTTCTTT
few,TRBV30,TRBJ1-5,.,CAWTAGGASNQPQHF,TGTGCCTGGACCGCGGGGGGGGCAAGCAATCAGCCCCAGCATTTT
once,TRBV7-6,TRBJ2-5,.,CASSPNPQETQYF,TGTGCCAGCAGCCCTAACCCCCAAGAGACCCAGTACTTC
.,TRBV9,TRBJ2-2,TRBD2,CASSATTGGNTGELFF,TGTGCCAGCAGCGCCACCACGGGGGGGAACACCGGGGAGCTGTTTTTT
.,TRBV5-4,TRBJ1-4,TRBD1,CASSGQGGEGEKLFF,TGTGCCAGCAGCGGACAGGGGGGGGAGGGTGAAAAACTGTTTTTT
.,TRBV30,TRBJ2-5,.,CAWKVGWVQETQYF,TGTGCCTGGAAAGTCGGGTGGGTCCAAGAGACCCAGTACTTC
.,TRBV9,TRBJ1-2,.,CASSVGLGADDYGYTF,TGTGCCAGCAGCGTAGGTTTAGGGGCGGATGACTATGGCTACACCTTC
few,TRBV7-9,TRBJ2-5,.,CASSFLAGAQETQYF,TGTGCCAGCAGCTTTTTGGCAGGGGCCCAAGAGACCCAGTACTTC
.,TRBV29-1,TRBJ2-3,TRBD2,CSAGLAGGPDTQYF,TGCAGCGCTGGACTAGCGGGGGGGCCTGATACGCAGTATTTT
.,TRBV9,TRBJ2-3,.,CASSVAGFSTDTQYF,TGTGCCAGCAGCGTAGCGGGGTTTAGCACAGATACGCAGTATTTT
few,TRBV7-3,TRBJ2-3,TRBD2,CASSLLGGGASDTQYF,TGTGCCAGCAGCTTATTGGGCGGGGGGGCCTCAGATACGCAGTATTTT
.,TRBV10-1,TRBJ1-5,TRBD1,CASSWVQGAVEPQHF,TGCGCCAGCTCGTGGGTGCAGGGGGCGGTTGAGCCCCAGCATTTT
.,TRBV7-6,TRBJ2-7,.,CASSSPTDLLRGQYF,TGTGCCAGCAGCTCCCCGACGGATCTCCTACGAGGGCAGTACTTC
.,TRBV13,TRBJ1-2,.,CASSPQRGNYGYTF,TGTGCCAGCAGCCCCCAGCGCGGTAACTATGGCTACACCTTC
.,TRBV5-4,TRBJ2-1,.,CASSYAGAGYNEQFF,TGTGCCAGCAGCTACGCGGGGGCGGGTTACAATGAGCAGTTCTTC